Listed here are 21 T cell receptor beta chains from one sample, sequenced in a study of T cell responses to AZD1222 COVID-19 vaccine. TCRdb's copy holds only in-frame clones and misses some; the assay was immunoSEQ multiplex PCR. The table shows about 60,000 clones, with 90% to 95% occurring only once. The material sequenced was peripheral blood, taken 28 days after the second dose of the MenACWY control vaccine. The receptors derive from an adult who received the MenACWY meningococcal vaccine as a control.

V usage is TRBV5-4 and J usage is TRBJ2-2; perhaps TRBD1 as D (5 bases). The CDR3 is 14 residues long. The germline V gene encodes CDR1 SGHNT and CDR2 YYREEE (reference sequence). The V end was cut by 6 bases, the J end by 2 bases, with 11 bases between. The chain's CDR3 is CASTSGLNTGELFF. The CDR3 nucleotides read TGTGCCAGCACTTCAGGGCTCAACACCGGGGAGCTGTTTTTT.

The CDR3, as DNA: TGTGCCAGCAGTTACTCTACCGGTTTTTCAGGGGGCAACACTGAAGCTTTCTTT. As protein: CASSYSTGFSGGNTEAFF. The rearrangement joins TRBV6-2 or TRBV6-3 to TRBJ1-1, with TRBD1 identical over 8 bases. Germline assignment: CDR1 MNHEY and CDR2 SVGEGT. This CDR3 contains 18 residues. Losses at the gene ends were 0 bases for V and 2 bases for J; bases not matched to a gene: 11.

In its sample, this clone was seen once. The rearrangement uses TRBV5-1 and TRBJ2-2; 14 bases line up with TRBD2. Germline CDR1 and CDR2: SGHRS and YFSETQ. The junction had 3 bases not matched to a gene; V was cut back by 5 bases and J by 6 bases. The CDR3 is 15 residues long. CDR3 sequence: CASRGLAGEAGELFF. In nucleotides, the CDR3 is TGCGCCAGCAGGGGACTAGCGGGAGAAGCCGGGGAGCTGTTTTTT. The full variable domain, with the rest looked up from reference TRBV5-1 and TRBJ2-2, is KAGVTQTPRYLIKTRGQQVTLSCSPISGHRSVSWYQQTPGQGLQFLFEYFSETQRNKGNFPGRFSGRQFSNSRSEMNVSTLELGDSALYLCASRGLAGEAGELFFGEGSRLTVL.

The chain recombines TRBV6-5 with TRBJ2-2; D unclear. The CDR3 sequence is 13 residues long. Germline V gives CDR1 MNHEY, CDR2 SVGAGI. V lost 7 bases and J lost 3, with 9 bases in between. CDR3 bases: TGTGCCAGCACCAGACGGTACACCGGGGAGCTGTTTTTT. Encoded protein: CASTRRYTGELFF.

This sequence joins TRBV3-1 (or the pseudogene TRBV3-2) and TRBJ1-2; D gene ambiguous. Germline assignment: CDR1 LGHDT and CDR2 YNNKEL (reference sequence). The V end was cut by 0 bases, the J end by 4 bases, with 12 bases between. CDR3 length: 15 amino acids. The CDR3 loop is CASSQEGRELYGYTF. DNA for the CDR3: TGTGCCAGCAGCCAAGAAGGCAGAGAACTCTATGGCTACACCTTC.

This chain connects TRBV18 to TRBJ2-2, with D possibly being TRBD2 (5 bases). Germline CDR1 reads KGHSH; CDR2 reads LQKENI. V was cut by 0 bases and J by 7 bases, with 6 bases left in between. The CDR3 runs to 13 residues. The chain's CDR3 is CASSPPAGGELFF. Written as DNA, the CDR3 is TGTGCCAGCTCACCACCCGCGGGCGGGGAGCTGTTTTTT.

The chain employs TRBV28 and TRBJ1-5, with a possible D match to TRBD1 (5 bases). The CDR3 length is 14 residues. Germline V CDR1 and CDR2: MDHEN, SYDVKM. V was trimmed by 3 bases and J by 4 bases, leaving 10 bases between them. The CDR3 DNA is TGTGCCAGCAGTTTGGCCAGGGATAATCAGCCCCAGCATTTT. Its protein product is CASSLARDNQPQHF.

The V gene is TRBV27, the J gene TRBJ1-4; 7 bases are shared with TRBD1. Trimming took 4 bases from V and 8 from J; bases not matched to a gene: 1. Germline assignment: CDR1 MNHEY and CDR2 SMNVEV (reference sequence). The CDR3 is made up of 12 amino acids. CDR3 sequence reads: CASSSRGEKLFF. The CDR3 coding sequence is TGTGCCAGCAGTTCCAGGGGGGAAAAACTGTTTTTT.

The chain has TRBV27 and TRBJ1-4; possibly TRBD1 for D (5 bases). Trimming removed 6 bases at V and 3 bases at J, with 20 bases between. CDR3 size: 17 residues. The V gene's germline CDR1 is MNHEY and CDR2 SMNVEV (reference sequence). The CDR3 nucleotides read TGTGCCAGCAGCCCGAAGGGACGCCTCGGGGCTAATGAAAAACTGTTTTTT. Its translation is CASSPKGRLGANEKLFF.

This sequence joins TRBV28 and TRBJ2-7, with D unclear. The CDR3 consists of 14 residues. V was shortened by 2 bases and J by 2 bases, with 10 bases between the two germline ends. Germline V gene sequence: CDR1 MDHEN, CDR2 SYDVKM. Here the CDR3 reads CASSLSSTTYEQYF. The DNA of the CDR3 is TGTGCCAGCAGTTTAAGCAGTACTACCTACGAGCAGTACTTC.

This clone was seen only once. V usage is TRBV10-2 and J usage is TRBJ1-2; 10 nucleotides agree with TRBD1. The V gene's germline CDR1 is WSHSY and CDR2 SAAADI. The CDR3 loop spans 15 amino acids. Trimming at V came to 7 bases and at J to 4 bases, leaving 9 bases not matched to a gene. This chain's CDR3 is CASTMTGGRGYGYTF. CDR3 DNA sequence: TGCGCCAGCACTATGACAGGGGGCCGCGGCTATGGCTACACCTTC.

The chain employs TRBV12-3 or TRBV12-4 and TRBJ1-5; D is perhaps TRBD1 (5 bases). The V and J ends lost 7 bases and 4 bases respectively, with 11 bases between them. CDR3 length equals 13 residues. For the CDR3, the DNA is TGTGCCAGCACCCCGGGGGGGAATCAGCCCCAGCATTTT. This translates into CASTPGGNQPQHF.

This clone has just one count. The V gene is TRBV7-6, the J gene TRBJ1-1; the D gene is possibly TRBD1 (5 bases). Between the trimmed V and J ends, which lost 1 base and 8 bases, there was a span of 14 bases. Germline CDR1 SGHVS, CDR2 FNYEAQ. This CDR3 is 14 amino acids long. The CDR3 region has the DNA TGTGCCAGCAGCTTAGGAGGGGAACAGCGGGAAGCTTTCTTT. It translates to CASSLGGEQREAFF.

This chain links TRBV28 with TRBJ2-7; D could derive from TRBD1 or TRBD2 (5 bases each). The CDR3 loop spans 15 amino acids. Germline loops: CDR1 MDHEN, CDR2 SYDVKM. Deletions cut 4 bases from V and 2 bases from J, with 15 bases between. The CDR3 protein is CASSSPFGDPYEQYF. Here the CDR3 DNA reads TGTGCCAGCAGTTCCCCTTTCGGGGACCCCTACGAGCAGTACTTC.

The CDR3, as DNA: TGTGCCACCAGTGATTTCGGCGCCAATGAGCAGTTCTTC. Its translation is CATSDFGANEQFF. The chain employs TRBV24-1 and TRBJ2-1; D uncertain. The CDR3 runs 13 residues. V was trimmed by 1 base and J by 6 bases, leaving 6 bases between them. Germline CDR1 reads KGHDR; CDR2 reads SFDVKD.

The chain links TRBV3-1 (or the pseudogene TRBV3-2) to TRBJ1-3; tentatively, D is TRBD1 (5 bases). The CDR3 loop spans 14 amino acids. Trimming stripped 3 bases from V and 8 bases from J, with 14 bases between. CDR1 LGHDT and CDR2 YNNKEL come from the germline V gene (reference sequence). CDR3 in amino acids: CASSHNTRGDTIYF. CDR3 DNA sequence: TGTGCCAGCAGCCACAACACCCGGGGGGACACCATATATTTT.

Of note for this clone: The junction departs from germline at one end; a sequencing error may be responsible. This chain uses TRBV7-3 with TRBJ2-1; no definite D call. In germline, CDR1 is SGHTA, CDR2 FQGTGA. CDR3 length equals 15 residues. The CDR3 nucleotides are TGTGCCAACAGCTTTGAGAGGAAGTCCTACAATGAGCAGTTCTTC. This gives the protein CANSFERKSYNEQFF.

The rearrangement joins TRBV5-4 to TRBJ1-5; maybe TRBD1 (6 bases). Germline loops: CDR1 SGHNT, CDR2 YYREEE (reference sequence). This CDR3 has 15 residues. The germline V and J ends were trimmed by 0 bases and 3 bases, with 10 bases remaining between them. CDR3 residues: CASSLDGGPNQPQHF. CDR3 in DNA: TGTGCCAGCAGCTTGGATGGGGGGCCCAATCAGCCCCAGCATTTT.

V usage is TRBV2 and J usage is TRBJ1-4, with 9 bases matching TRBD1. Germline values: CDR1 SNHLY, CDR2 FYNNEI. This CDR3 spans 15 amino acids. V lost 6 bases, J lost 8 bases, and 10 bases stayed unmatched. The CDR3 sequence: CASRRMTGGGEKLFF. The CDR3 nucleotides are TGTGCCAGCAGACGGATGACAGGGGGTGGCGAAAAACTGTTTTTT.

This clone was seen only once. V usage is TRBV2 and J usage is TRBJ1-1; the D is unclear. The CDR3 runs to 13 residues. Deletions cut 6 bases from V and 1 base from J, with 9 bases between. CDR1 and CDR2 (germline): SNHLY, FYNNEI. The CDR3 DNA follows: TGTGCCAGCAGGAGGGCGGGGAACACTGAAGCTTTCTTT. Translation: CASRRAGNTEAFF.

This chain links TRBV4-1 with TRBJ1-2; D gene ambiguous. CDR3 size: 15 residues. CDR1 MGHRA and CDR2 YSYEKL come from the germline V gene. Trimming stripped 5 bases from V and 5 bases from J, with 18 bases between. CDR3 bases: TGCGCCAGCAGCAATTTCGAAGCAGGTACTTATGGCTACACCTTC. Its translation: CASSNFEAGTYGYTF.